A single sample is the source of the 25 T cell receptor beta chains below, sequenced in a study of CD8 T cells in Susac syndrome. RNA totalling roughly 0.45 to 1 ug underwent reverse transcription with random hexamers. Each CDR3 protein is one row after TCRdb ran MiXCR on the immunoSEQ multiplex PCR reads. The sample records approximately 150,000 distinct CDR3 sequences, about 93% being singletons. Sequenced input: CD4+ T cells from PBMCs. These TCRs come from a human donor in good health.

CDR3 residues: CASSPPGTTYNEQFF. The CDR3 DNA reads TGTGCCAGCAGCCCTCCGGGGACCACATACAATGAGCAGTTCTTC. The V gene is TRBV7-3, the J gene TRBJ2-1; D may be TRBD1 or TRBD2 (5 bases each). The germline V and J ends were trimmed by 5 bases and 4 bases, with 15 bases remaining between them. The CDR3 is made up of 15 amino acids. CDR1 and CDR2 from the germline V gene are SGHTA and FQGTGA.

V usage is TRBV19 and J usage is TRBJ1-5, with 9 bases aligning to TRBD1. The V gene end was trimmed by 5 bases and the J gene end by 6 bases; junction bases not matched to a gene: 8. Germline V gene data show CDR1 as LNHDA and CDR2 as SQIVND (reference sequence). The CDR3 is made up of 15 amino acids. CDR3 sequence: CASSPGQGWGQPQHF. The CDR3, as DNA: TGTGCCAGTAGTCCGGGACAGGGTTGGGGTCAGCCCCAGCATTTT.

V gene TRBV12-3 or TRBV12-4 combines with J gene TRBJ2-2; 9 positions match TRBD1. Trimming took 4 bases from V and 6 from J; bases not matched to a gene: 6. The CDR3 runs 15 residues. CDR3 nucleotides: TGTGCCAGCAGTTCGGGACAGGGTTTTTCCGGGGAGCTGTTTTTT. As protein: CASSSGQGFSGELFF.

V usage is TRBV28 and J usage is TRBJ2-7; D perhaps matches TRBD2 (7 bases). The CDR3 spans 11 residues. CDR1 MDHEN and CDR2 SYDVKM come from the germline V gene. Trimming pared 11 bases from V and 4 bases from J, leaving 12 bases between. CDR3 nucleotides: TGTGCCGGAGGGGGGGGGTACGAGCAGTACTTC. As protein: CAGGGGYEQYF.

The chain recombines TRBV6-1 with TRBJ2-7; no clear D. This CDR3 spans 11 amino acids. The germline V gene has CDR1 MNHNS and CDR2 SASEGT. V was pared by 3 bases and J by 7 bases, with 7 bases between. CDR3 region: CASSEQLEQYF. CDR3 sequence (DNA): TGTGCCAGCAGTGAGCAGCTAGAGCAGTACTTC.

V and J are TRBV5-1 and TRBJ2-7, with a possible D match to TRBD2 (5 bases). Per the germline V gene, CDR1 is SGHRS and CDR2 is YFSETQ. V shed 1 base and J shed 0 bases, with 8 bases lying between them. CDR3 length: 14 residues. CDR3 DNA sequence: TGCGCCAGCAGCTTGCGGGGTACCTCCTACGAGCAGTACTTC. This encodes CASSLRGTSYEQYF. The entire variable domain, with the rest obtained from reference TRBV5-1 and TRBJ2-7, is as follows: KAGVTQTPRYLIKTRGQQVTLSCSPISGHRSVSWYQQTPGQGLQFLFEYFSETQRNKGNFPGRFSGRQFSNSRSEMNVSTLELGDSALYLCASSLRGTSYEQYFGPGTRLTVT.

The J gene is TRBJ1-2, the V gene TRBV7-2, with 7 bases identical to TRBD1. V shed 0 bases and J 4 bases; nucleotides not matched to a gene: 11. The CDR3 consists of 17 residues. The germline V gene encodes CDR1 SGHTA and CDR2 FQGNSA. In nucleotides, the CDR3 is TGTGCCAGCAGCTTAGCCGGAGCCGGGACAGCGAGCTATGGCTACACCTTC. Translating it yields CASSLAGAGTASYGYTF.

The V call is TRBV12-3 or TRBV12-4, the J call TRBJ1-1; TRBD1 is a possible D gene (5 bases). CDR3 length: 12 amino acids. V was shortened by 11 bases and J by 5 bases, with 15 bases between the two germline ends. CDR3 DNA sequence: TGTGCCGATGGGGACGGGAGGACTGAAGCTTTCTTT. It codes for CADGDGRTEAFF.

The genes are TRBV6-1 and TRBJ1-1, with unresolved D. V lost 6 bases to trimming and J lost 0 bases, with 11 bases between them. CDR1 and CDR2 from the germline V gene are MNHNS and SASEGT. CDR3 length: 14 amino acids. As DNA, the CDR3 is TGTGCCAGCAGCTCACCGAGGGTGAACACTGAAGCTTTCTTT. Translating it yields CASSSPRVNTEAFF.

This clonotype is a singleton in its sample. This rearrangement joins TRBV10-3 to TRBJ2-7; 10 bases are a match to TRBD1. The CDR3 is made up of 12 amino acids. The V and J ends lost 9 bases and 6 bases, in that order; junction bases with no gene match: 5. Germline V lookup: CDR1 ENHRY, CDR2 SYGVKD. CDR3 nucleotides: TGTGCCATTGACAGGGGGCAGGGCGAGCAGTACTTC. It yields the protein CAIDRGQGEQYF.

The chain has TRBV11-1 and TRBJ1-2; tentatively, D is TRBD1 (6 bases). The CDR3 contains 13 residues. V lost 3 bases and J 6 bases, leaving 11 bases between the germline ends. From germline, CDR1 is SGHAT and CDR2 FQDESV (reference sequence). CDR3 loop: CASSFSQGDGYTF. As DNA, the CDR3 is TGTGCCAGCAGCTTTTCACAGGGAGATGGCTACACCTTC.

The rearrangement links TRBV29-1 to TRBJ2-2, with D uncertain. The CDR3 runs 14 residues. V lost 7 bases to trimming and J lost 2 bases, with 14 bases between them. Germline-derived CDR1 and CDR2 are SQVTM and ANQGSEA. The CDR3 DNA reads as TGCAGCGCGGAAGAGGCTGCAAACACCGGGGAGCTGTTTTTT. The encoded protein is CSAEEAANTGELFF.

The chain employs TRBV14 and TRBJ2-1; no definite D call. Germline V gives CDR1 SGHDN, CDR2 FVKESK. CDR3 length: 14 residues. Trimming took 4 bases from V and 0 from J, leaving 7 bases between them. The CDR3 coding sequence is TGTGCCAGCAGCCCCCGGGCCTCCTACAATGAGCAGTTCTTC. The encoded protein is CASSPRASYNEQFF.

The chain carries TRBV29-1 and TRBJ2-1; possibly TRBD1 for D (5 bases). V was shortened by 7 bases and J by 4 bases, with 11 bases between the two germline ends. There are 12 residues in the CDR3. Germline values: CDR1 SQVTM, CDR2 ANQGSEA. Here the CDR3 DNA reads TGCAGCGGGGGCGCATCTTACAATGAGCAGTTCTTC. This gives the protein CSGGASYNEQFF.

This chain links TRBV29-1 with TRBJ1-2; the match to TRBD1 covers 7 bases. The CDR3 runs 13 residues. Germline V lookup: CDR1 SQVTM, CDR2 ANQGSEA. V was pared by 7 bases and J by 13 bases, with 18 bases of the junction left unmatched. The CDR3 coding sequence is TGCAGCGCCTCGACAGGGAATTTTAGGAGAGGCACCTTC. It encodes CSASTGNFRRGTF. The whole variable domain, remainder taken from reference TRBV29-1 and TRBJ1-2, is SAVISQKPSRDICQRGTSLTIQCQVDSQVTMMFWYRQQPGQSLTLIATANQGSEATYESGFVIDKFPISRPNLTFSTLTVSNMSPEDSSIYLCSASTGNFRRGTFGSGTRLTVV.

V is TRBV29-1 and J is TRBJ1-1, with D maybe TRBD1 (5 bases). Germline V lookup: CDR1 SQVTM, CDR2 ANQGSEA. The CDR3 covers 11 residues. V lost 8 bases and J 4 bases, leaving 11 bases between the germline ends. CDR3: CSPGTVTEAFF. The CDR3 coding sequence is TGCAGCCCCGGGACGGTCACTGAAGCTTTCTTT.

The chain carries TRBV12-3 or TRBV12-4 and TRBJ2-5; TRBD2 might be the D (5 bases). Trimming shortened V by 8 bases and J by 5 bases, and 21 bases separated the two germline ends. The CDR3 consists of 15 residues. CDR3 protein: CASARSGRARETQYF. The CDR3 DNA follows: TGTGCCAGCGCGCGTTCCGGGCGGGCGAGGGAGACCCAGTACTTC.

The chain has TRBV12-3 or TRBV12-4 and TRBJ1-2; 9 bases fit TRBD1. The trim removed 4 bases at V and 2 bases at J, leaving 5 bases unmatched. The CDR3 length is 15 residues. The chain's CDR3 is CASSSGQGGNYGYTF. DNA of the CDR3: TGTGCCAGCAGTTCGGGACAGGGCGGGAACTATGGCTACACCTTC.

The chain is built from TRBV9 and TRBJ1-1; possibly TRBD1 for D (5 bases). CDR1 is SGDLS and CDR2 is YYNGEE in the germline V gene. This CDR3 is 15 amino acids long. Trimming removed 4 bases from V and 1 base from J, with 14 bases in between. The CDR3 DNA sequence: TGTGCCAGCAGCCCCAGGGTTGCGGAGAACACTGAAGCTTTCTTT. It specifies CASSPRVAENTEAFF.

The gene calls are TRBV20-1 and TRBJ2-3, with 8 bases that match TRBD1. The germline gives CDR1 DFQATT, CDR2 SNEGSKA (reference sequence). The CDR3 has 14 residues. Trimming at V came to 0 bases and at J to 4 bases, leaving 3 bases not matched to a gene. CDR3 region: CSARDRGHADTQYF. CDR3 sequence (DNA): TGCAGTGCTAGAGACAGGGGGCACGCAGATACGCAGTATTTT.

The chain couples TRBV2 to TRBJ2-6; D gene uncertain. The CDR3 is 16 amino acids. Germline CDR1 is SNHLY and CDR2 is FYNNEI. V was clipped by 6 bases and J by 0 bases, with 12 bases between them. DNA for the CDR3: TGTGCCAGCAGGGCAGACCTTAACTCTGGGGCCAACGTCCTGACTTTC. It encodes CASRADLNSGANVLTF.

This clonotype was seen just once. V and J are TRBV3-1 and TRBJ1-6, with D possibly TRBD1 on 5 matching bases. V dropped 4 bases and J dropped 10 bases, with 14 bases sitting between them. The CDR3 sequence is 14 residues long. Germline V gives CDR1 LGHDT, CDR2 YNNKEL (reference sequence). CDR3 nucleotide sequence: TGTGCCAGCAGCCCGTGGGGGAGGGTATCACCCCTCCACTTT. It encodes CASSPWGRVSPLHF.

CDR3 coding DNA: TGTGCCAGCACCACAGGGGTTGCAACTAATGAAAAACTGTTTTTT. This sequence encodes CASTTGVATNEKLFF. This chain joins TRBV2 and TRBJ1-4, with 7 bases aligning to TRBD1. CDR1 SNHLY and CDR2 FYNNEI come from the germline V gene. There are 15 residues in the CDR3. With 7 bases clipped from V and 0 bases from J, the junction kept 5 bases outside the gene matches. Full variable domain (rest looked up from reference TRBV2 and TRBJ1-4): EPEVTQTPSHQVTQMGQEVILRCVPISNHLYFYWYRQILGQKVEFLVSFYNNEISEKSEIFDDQFSVERPDGSNFTLKIRSTKLEDSAMYFCASTTGVATNEKLFFGSGTQLSVL.

V usage is TRBV24-1 and J usage is TRBJ2-5; D not certain. The germline V gene has CDR1 KGHDR and CDR2 SFDVKD. The CDR3 has 14 residues. V gave up 2 bases and J gave up 4 bases, with 10 bases separating them. Here the CDR3 DNA reads TGTGCCACCAGTGATTCCCGGATCGGAGAGACCCAGTACTTC. This encodes CATSDSRIGETQYF.

The rearrangement uses TRBV30 and TRBJ1-4; D is unresolved. Trimming pared 5 bases from V and 4 bases from J, leaving 14 bases between. This CDR3 comprises 14 residues. Germline V gene lookup returns CDR1 GTSNPN and CDR2 SVGIG (reference sequence). The CDR3 here is CAWDQGFFNEKLFF. For the CDR3, the DNA is TGTGCCTGGGACCAAGGCTTCTTTAATGAAAAACTGTTTTTT.